The rows below give T cell receptor beta chains drawn from one sample of a study of shared clonotypes between healthy human individuals. The method was immunoSEQ multiplex PCR; TCRdb's version includes in-frame clones alone and lacks a portion of them. Of 2 million to 2.5 million clones in the sample, less than 95% were seen once. Sequencing was done on a sample of naive CD4+ T cells from PBMCs. These receptors all stem from a man aged 18 to 30 in good health. Some clones in this sample may be carry-over from other donors' samples. Each CDR3 is given with its conserved first and last residue. A D gene is named only where the DNA matches it firmly. A row's size may be missing; if present it is once, few, many or a size class.

abundance	j_gene	v_gene	d_gene	CDR3aa	CDR3nt
-	TRBJ1-2	TRBV27	-	CASSLAGTGYTF	TGTGCCAGCAGTTTGGCAGGGACCGGCTACACCTTC
-	TRBJ2-7	TRBV15	TRBD1	CATSRTGEPTGGREQYF	TGTGCCACCAGCAGAACGGGGGAACCCACAGGGGGCCGCGAGCAGTACTTC
-	TRBJ2-1	TRBV5-4	-	CASSGRRERGSEQFF	TGTGCCAGCAGCGGTAGGAGGGAGAGGGGTAGTGAGCAGTTCTTC
-	TRBJ2-3	TRBV6-4	-	CASSSLTPTGTQYF	TGTGCCAGCAGCAGCCTCACCCCGACTGGTACGCAGTATTTT
-	TRBJ2-3	TRBV5-5	-	CASSFIRDPTDTQYF	TGTGCCAGCAGCTTTATCAGGGATCCGACAGATACGCAGTATTTT
-	TRBJ2-7	TRBV30	-	CAWSVPGVGLTYEQYF	TGTGCCTGGAGTGTACCCGGGGTAGGGCTTACCTACGAGCAGTACTTC
-	TRBJ2-7	TRBV7-2	TRBD2	CASSLGTGVGLAGAYEQYF	TGTGCCAGCAGCTTAGGGACAGGGGTTGGACTAGCGGGAGCGTACGAGCAGTACTTC
-	TRBJ2-1	TRBV4-2	-	CASSQDERDRQFF	TGTGCCAGCAGCCAAGACGAAAGGGACCGGCAGTTCTTC
once	TRBJ1-1	TRBV6-1	TRBD1	CAGHGQGLNTEAFF	TGTGCCGGACACGGACAGGGATTGAACACTGAAGCTTTCTTT
-	TRBJ2-7	TRBV6-4	-	CASSDSNEWDPSDEQYF	TGTGCCAGCAGTGACTCGAACGAGTGGGATCCTAGCGACGAGCAGTACTTC
-	TRBJ1-1	TRBV2	-	CASRVGPNTEAFF	TGTGCCAGCAGGGTAGGGCCGAACACTGAAGCTTTCTTT
-	TRBJ2-7	TRBV7-2	TRBD2	CASSLGLAERGEQYF	TGTGCCAGCAGCTTAGGACTAGCGGAAAGAGGGGAGCAGTACTTC
few	TRBJ1-5	TRBV2	-	CASSESSGHQPQHF	TGTGCCAGCAGTGAAAGTTCAGGGCATCAGCCCCAGCATTTT
once	TRBJ2-3	TRBV10-3	-	CAITGRPETDTQYF	TGTGCCATCACGGGCCGCCCTGAAACAGATACGCAGTATTTT
-	TRBJ2-5	TRBV7-7	-	CASSLEAAVFGFQETQYF	TGTGCCAGCAGCTTAGAGGCCGCCGTGTTTGGGTTCCAAGAGACCCAGTACTTC
-	TRBJ2-1	TRBV19	-	CASQVQGYNEQFF	TGTGCCAGTCAGGTACAGGGCTACAATGAGCAGTTCTTC
-	TRBJ2-2	TRBV7-7	TRBD2	CASSATSGSRELFF	TGTGCCAGCAGCGCGACTAGCGGGAGCCGGGAGCTGTTTTTT
once	TRBJ2-2	TRBV11-3	TRBD2	CASSPDLGTSGGTGELFF	TGTGCCAGCAGCCCAGACCTGGGGACTAGCGGGGGGACCGGGGAGCTGTTTTTT
-	TRBJ2-5	TRBV2	-	CASSGEYQETQYF	TGTGCCAGCAGTGGAGAGTACCAAGAGACCCAGTACTTC
-	TRBJ2-1	TRBV28	TRBD2	CASSLPGLAGGRRYNEQFF	TGTGCCAGCAGTCTCCCTGGACTAGCGGGGGGGCGGAGGTACAATGAGCAGTTCTTC
-	TRBJ2-5	TRBV2	TRBD2	CASSEEGGRSGETQYF	TGTGCCAGCAGTGAGGAGGGCGGGAGATCGGGGGAGACCCAGTACTTC
-	TRBJ1-2	TRBV15	TRBD1	CATSRAVGQVYGYTF	TGTGCCACCAGCAGAGCCGTGGGACAGGTCTATGGCTACACCTTC
-	TRBJ1-1	TRBV30	-	CAWRDWGLNTEAFF	TGTGCCTGGAGGGATTGGGGCCTGAACACTGAAGCTTTCTTT
-	TRBJ2-1	TRBV12-5	-	CASGPDSSYNEQFF	TGTGCTAGTGGCCCGGACAGTTCCTACAATGAGCAGTTCTTC
few	TRBJ1-1	TRBV18	-	CASSRRDSTEAFF	TGTGCCAGCTCACGCAGGGATAGCACTGAAGCTTTCTTT
few	TRBJ2-5	TRBV15	-	CATSPRWSQETQYF	TGTGCCACCAGCCCCCGGTGGAGTCAAGAGACCCAGTACTTC
-	TRBJ1-2	TRBV7-3	-	CASSSTLEGGYTF	TGTGCCAGCAGCTCCACGTTGGAGGGTGGCTACACCTTC
-	TRBJ2-3	TRBV11-2	TRBD2	CASSSISGRTNTDTQYF	TGTGCCAGCAGCAGCATTAGCGGGAGGACCAACACAGATACGCAGTATTTT
-	TRBJ1-5	TRBV6-5	-	CASSAGHPSNQPQHF	TGTGCCAGCAGCGCGGGACACCCCAGCAATCAGCCCCAGCATTTT
-	TRBJ1-2	TRBV28	-	CASFLNYGYTF	TGTGCCAGTTTCTTGAACTATGGCTACACCTTC
-	TRBJ1-2	TRBV29-1	-	CSATGVQGPGGYTF	TGCAGCGCCACTGGAGTCCAGGGCCCAGGGGGCTACACCTTC
-	TRBJ2-1	TRBV5-1	TRBD2	CASSLAGTSGSYNEQFF	TGCGCCAGCAGCTTGGCGGGGACTAGCGGTTCCTACAATGAGCAGTTCTTC
-	TRBJ2-3	TRBV27	TRBD2	CASRRSGLAVSTDTQYF	TGTGCCAGCAGGCGATCAGGTCTAGCGGTTAGCACAGATACGCAGTATTTT
-	TRBJ2-5	TRBV9	TRBD1	CASSRTGGEFETQYF	TGTGCCAGCAGCCGGACAGGGGGGGAGTTCGAGACCCAGTACTTC
-	TRBJ1-2	TRBV2	-	CASREGGAAGYTF	TGTGCCAGCAGGGAGGGGGGCGCGGCGGGCTACACCTTC
-	TRBJ2-2	TRBV19	-	CASRMVGRTNTGELFF	TGTGCCAGTAGGATGGTGGGTAGAACGAACACCGGGGAGCTGTTTTTT
-	TRBJ1-5	TRBV6-1	-	CASSESSNQPQHF	TGTGCCAGCAGTGAGAGTAGCAATCAGCCCCAGCATTTT
-	TRBJ2-7	TRBV28	-	CASSLSGYEQYF	TGTGCCAGCAGTTTATCTGGTTACGAGCAGTACTTC
-	TRBJ1-5	TRBV1	-	CTSSQDSGHSYNQPQHF	TGCACCAGCAGCCAAGATTCGGGCCACAGCTACAATCAGCCCCAGCATTTT
-	TRBJ2-2	TRBV7-2	-	CASSQGPGELFF	TGTGCCAGCAGCCAGGGACCCGGGGAGCTGTTTTTT
once	TRBJ1-1	TRBV5-1	TRBD1	CASSLFAGGAPTEAFF	TGCGCCAGCAGCTTGTTCGCAGGGGGCGCGCCCACTGAAGCTTTCTTT
-	TRBJ2-6	TRBV6-1	TRBD1	CASSGADRSSSGANVLTF	TGTGCCAGCAGTGGGGCGGACAGGTCTAGCTCTGGGGCCAACGTCCTGACTTTC
once	TRBJ2-3	TRBV9	-	CASSVSSSDTQYF	TGTGCCAGCAGCGTATCGAGCTCAGATACGCAGTATTTT
-	TRBJ1-1	TRBV28	TRBD1	CASEQQGNRAFF	TGTGCCAGCGAACAACAGGGGAATAGAGCTTTCTTT
-	TRBJ2-7	TRBV29-1	-	CSVVVASSHEQYF	TGCAGCGTTGTTGTAGCCAGTAGTCACGAGCAGTACTTC
-	TRBJ2-1	TRBV6-6	-	CASSYNGNEQFF	TGTGCCAGCAGTTACAACGGCAATGAGCAGTTCTTC
-	TRBJ1-1	TRBV11-3	-	CASSRDRNTEAFF	TGTGCCAGCAGCAGAGACAGGAACACTGAAGCTTTCTTT
once	TRBJ2-7	TRBV5-1	TRBD2	CASRQGLAGDTYEQYF	TGCGCCAGCAGGCAGGGACTAGCGGGAGATACCTACGAGCAGTACTTC
-	TRBJ2-1	TRBV5-1	-	CASSWDPGDEQFF	TGCGCCAGCAGCTGGGACCCTGGGGATGAGCAGTTCTTC
-	TRBJ2-7	TRBV5-6	-	CASSLRPITYEQYF	TGTGCCAGCAGCTTGCGGCCAATTACCTACGAGCAGTACTTC
-	TRBJ2-2	TRBV9	-	CASSAGTSAANTGELFF	TGTGCCAGCAGCGCAGGGACGTCCGCTGCGAACACCGGGGAGCTGTTTTTT